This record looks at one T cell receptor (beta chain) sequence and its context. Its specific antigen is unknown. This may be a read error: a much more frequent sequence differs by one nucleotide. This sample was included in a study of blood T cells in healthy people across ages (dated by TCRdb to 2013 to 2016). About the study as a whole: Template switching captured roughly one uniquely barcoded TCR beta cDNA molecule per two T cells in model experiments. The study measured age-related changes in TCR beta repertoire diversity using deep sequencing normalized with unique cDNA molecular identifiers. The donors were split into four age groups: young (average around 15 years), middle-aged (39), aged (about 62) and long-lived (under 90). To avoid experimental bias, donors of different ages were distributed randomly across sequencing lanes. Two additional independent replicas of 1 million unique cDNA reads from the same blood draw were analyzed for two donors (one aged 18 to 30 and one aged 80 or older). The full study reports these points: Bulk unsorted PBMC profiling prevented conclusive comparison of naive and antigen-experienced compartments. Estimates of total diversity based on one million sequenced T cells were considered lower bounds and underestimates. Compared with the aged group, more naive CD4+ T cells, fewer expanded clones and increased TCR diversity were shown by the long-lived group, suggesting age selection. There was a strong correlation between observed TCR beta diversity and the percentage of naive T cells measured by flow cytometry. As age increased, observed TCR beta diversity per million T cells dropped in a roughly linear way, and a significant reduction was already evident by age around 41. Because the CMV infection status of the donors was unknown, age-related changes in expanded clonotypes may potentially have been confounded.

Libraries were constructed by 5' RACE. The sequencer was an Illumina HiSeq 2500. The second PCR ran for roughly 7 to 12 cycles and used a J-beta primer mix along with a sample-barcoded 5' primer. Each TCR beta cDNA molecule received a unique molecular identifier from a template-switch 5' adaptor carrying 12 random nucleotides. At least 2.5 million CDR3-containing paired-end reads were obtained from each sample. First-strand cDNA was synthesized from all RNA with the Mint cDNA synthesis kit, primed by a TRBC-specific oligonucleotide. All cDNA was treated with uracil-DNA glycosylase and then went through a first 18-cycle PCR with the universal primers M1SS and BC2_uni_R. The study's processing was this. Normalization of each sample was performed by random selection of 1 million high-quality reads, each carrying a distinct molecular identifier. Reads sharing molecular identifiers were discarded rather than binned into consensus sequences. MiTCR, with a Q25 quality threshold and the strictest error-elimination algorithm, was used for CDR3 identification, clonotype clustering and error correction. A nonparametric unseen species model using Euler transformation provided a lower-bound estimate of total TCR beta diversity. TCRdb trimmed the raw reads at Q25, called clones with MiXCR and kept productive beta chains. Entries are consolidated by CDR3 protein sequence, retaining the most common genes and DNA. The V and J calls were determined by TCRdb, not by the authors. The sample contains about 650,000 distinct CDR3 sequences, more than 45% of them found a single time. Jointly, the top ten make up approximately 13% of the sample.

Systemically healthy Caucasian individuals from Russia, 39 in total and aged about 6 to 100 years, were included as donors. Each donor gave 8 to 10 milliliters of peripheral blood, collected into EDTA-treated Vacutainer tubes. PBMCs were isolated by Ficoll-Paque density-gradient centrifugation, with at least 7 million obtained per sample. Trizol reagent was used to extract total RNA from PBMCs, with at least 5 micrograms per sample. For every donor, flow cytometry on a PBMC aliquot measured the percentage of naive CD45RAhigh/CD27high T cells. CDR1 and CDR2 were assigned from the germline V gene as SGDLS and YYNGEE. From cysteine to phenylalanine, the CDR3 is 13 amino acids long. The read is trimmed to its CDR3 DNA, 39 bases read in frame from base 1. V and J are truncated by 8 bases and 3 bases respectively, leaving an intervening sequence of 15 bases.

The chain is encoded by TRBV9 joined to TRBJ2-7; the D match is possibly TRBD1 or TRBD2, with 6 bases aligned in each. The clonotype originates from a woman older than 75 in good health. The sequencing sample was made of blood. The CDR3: CARTRGLSYEQYF. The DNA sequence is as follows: TGTGCCAGGACACGGGGGCTTAGCTACGAGCAGTACTTC.